Below are 10 T cell receptor beta chains sequenced from a single sample in a study of blood T cell repertoires in COVID-19. Assay used: immunoSEQ multiplex PCR; TCRdb lists only in-frame clones, some missing. The repertoire consists of 150,000 or so clones, with around nine tenths occurring once and the leading ten covering more than 1.5%. Sequencing used peripheral blood. The receptors here all came from a woman aged 55-69 years with acute or convalescent COVID-19.

This clone was counted a few times. V gene TRBV28 combines with J gene TRBJ1-2; D might be TRBD1 (5 bases). This CDR3 contains 12 residues. Germline values: CDR1 MDHEN, CDR2 SYDVKM. The CDR3 region has the DNA TGTGTGAGTCAGGGAGGTATCCATGGCTACACCTTC. This translates into CVSQGGIHGYTF.

V usage is TRBV6-2 or TRBV6-3 and J usage is TRBJ2-5, with TRBD2 identical over 8 bases. The germline gives CDR1 MNHEY, CDR2 SVGEGT. CDR3 size: 14 residues. Germline trimming cut 4 bases from V and 5 bases from J; bases unmatched to any gene: 6. The CDR3 protein is CASSSGGARETQYF. The CDR3, as DNA: TGTGCCAGCAGTTCCGGGGGGGCAAGGGAGACCCAGTACTTC.

The chain carries TRBV24-1 and TRBJ2-7; possible D gene TRBD2, 6 bases. CDR1 and CDR2 from the germline V gene are KGHDR and SFDVKD. This CDR3 contains 16 residues. The V end was cut by 2 bases, the J end by 2 bases, with 15 bases between. Here the CDR3 DNA reads TGTGCCACCAGTGATTCAACCGGGACTGGCACCTACGAGCAGTACTTC. This translates into CATSDSTGTGTYEQYF.

V gene TRBV29-1 combines with J gene TRBJ1-1; possibly TRBD1 for D (5 bases). The CDR3 consists of 13 residues. The V gene's germline CDR1 is SQVTM and CDR2 ANQGSEA. V dropped 5 bases and J dropped 1 base, with 11 bases sitting between them. The CDR3, as DNA: TGCAGCGTTAGGACGCAGGGGAACACTGAAGCTTTCTTT. Translation: CSVRTQGNTEAFF. The full variable domain, in which reference TRBV29-1 and TRBJ1-1 provide the parts outside the CDR3, is SAVISQKPSRDICQRGTSLTIQCQVDSQVTMMFWYRQQPGQSLTLIATANQGSEATYESGFVIDKFPISRPNLTFSTLTVSNMSPEDSSIYLCSVRTQGNTEAFFGQGTRLTVV.

The V gene is TRBV11-3, the J gene TRBJ1-1, with D tentatively TRBD1 (5 bases). CDR3 length: 13 amino acids. V was shortened by 5 bases and J by 5 bases, with 12 bases between the two germline ends. CDR1 and CDR2 (germline): SGHNT, YENEEA. CDR3 in amino acids: CASSQGLGTEAFF. In DNA form, the CDR3 reads TGTGCCAGCAGCCAGGGACTGGGGACTGAAGCTTTCTTT. The entire variable domain, with the rest obtained from reference TRBV11-3 and TRBJ1-1, is as follows: EAGVVQSPRYKIIEKKQPVAFWCNPISGHNTLYWYLQNLGQGPELLIRYENEEAVDDSQLPKDRFSAERLKGVDSTLKIQPAELGDSAVYLCASSQGLGTEAFFGQGTRLTVV.

This chain joins TRBV11-3 and TRBJ2-1; 7 bases fit TRBD1. The J segment lost 5 bases and the V segment lost 1 base, leaving 8 bases of the junction unmatched. Looked up from germline, CDR1 is SGHNT and CDR2 is YENEEA. The CDR3 has 16 amino acids. The CDR3 DNA reads TGTGCCAGCAGCTTAGGTTCGGGTACAGGGGACAATGAGCAGTTCTTC. Amino acid sequence: CASSLGSGTGDNEQFF.

The genes are TRBV27 and TRBJ2-1; maybe TRBD1 (6 bases). The CDR3 covers 15 residues. V gave up 7 bases and J gave up 4 bases, with 17 bases separating them. Germline CDR1 is MNHEY and CDR2 is SMNVEV (reference sequence). The CDR3 loop is CASTPTGQGYNEQFF. The CDR3 DNA is TGTGCCAGCACTCCTACAGGGCAGGGATACAATGAGCAGTTCTTC.

DNA of the CDR3: TGTGCCAGCAGCTTAGTTCCAGGGGGCATCTACGAGCAGTACTTC. This encodes CASSLVPGGIYEQYF. The chain couples TRBV7-2 to TRBJ2-7; TRBD1 matches at 8 bases. Germline V lookup: CDR1 SGHTA, CDR2 FQGNSA. J gave up 3 bases and V 1 base, and 5 bases lay outside the gene matches. This CDR3 has 15 amino acids.

The gene calls are TRBV7-9 and TRBJ2-7; possible D gene TRBD1, 6 bases. This CDR3 contains 17 residues. Trimming stripped 4 bases from V and 3 bases from J, with 22 bases between. CDR1 is SEHNR, CDR2 FQNEAQ, per germline (reference sequence). The CDR3, as DNA: TGTGCCAGCAGCTCGTACTCCGGTCCGGGACAATACTACGAGCAGTACTTC. Encoded protein: CASSSYSGPGQYYEQYF.

This rearrangement joins TRBV6-5 to TRBJ1-5, with 7 nucleotides matching TRBD1. The CDR3 consists of 13 residues. Germline CDR1 is MNHEY and CDR2 is SVGAGI. J was trimmed by 7 bases and V by 6 bases; bases with no gene match: 6. For the CDR3, the DNA is TGTGCCAGCAGATTCCAGGGGGACCAGCCCCAGCATTTT. Protein product: CASRFQGDQPQHF.